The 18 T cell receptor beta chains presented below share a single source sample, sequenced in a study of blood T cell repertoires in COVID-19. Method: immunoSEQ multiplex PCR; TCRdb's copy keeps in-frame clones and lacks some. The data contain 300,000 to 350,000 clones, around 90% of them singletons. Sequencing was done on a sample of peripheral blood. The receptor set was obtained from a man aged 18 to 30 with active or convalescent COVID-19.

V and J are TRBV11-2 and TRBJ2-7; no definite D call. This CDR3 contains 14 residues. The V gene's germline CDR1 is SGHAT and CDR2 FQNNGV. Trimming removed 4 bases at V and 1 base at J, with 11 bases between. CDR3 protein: CASSSTRESYEQYF. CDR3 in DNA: TGTGCCAGCAGCTCCACGCGAGAATCCTACGAGCAGTACTTC.

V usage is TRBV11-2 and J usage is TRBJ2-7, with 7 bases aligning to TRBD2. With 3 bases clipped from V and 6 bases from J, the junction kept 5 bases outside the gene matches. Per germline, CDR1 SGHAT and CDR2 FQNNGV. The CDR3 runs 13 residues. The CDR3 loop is CASSFASGGEQYF. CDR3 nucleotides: TGTGCCAGCAGCTTCGCTAGCGGAGGCGAGCAGTACTTC.

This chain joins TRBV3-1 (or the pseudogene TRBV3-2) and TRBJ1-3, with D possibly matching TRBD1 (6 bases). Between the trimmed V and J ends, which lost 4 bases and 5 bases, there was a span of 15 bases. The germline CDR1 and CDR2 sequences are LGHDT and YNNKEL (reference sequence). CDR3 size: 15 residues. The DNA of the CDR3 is TGTGCCAGCAGCCTACTGGGGGCGCGAAGAAACACCATATATTTT. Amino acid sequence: CASSLLGARRNTIYF.

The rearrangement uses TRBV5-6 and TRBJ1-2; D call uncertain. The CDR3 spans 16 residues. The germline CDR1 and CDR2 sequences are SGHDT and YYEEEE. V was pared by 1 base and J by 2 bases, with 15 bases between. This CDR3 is CASSLWVFAGNYGYTF. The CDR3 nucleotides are TGTGCCAGCAGCTTGTGGGTTTTTGCGGGGAACTATGGCTACACCTTC. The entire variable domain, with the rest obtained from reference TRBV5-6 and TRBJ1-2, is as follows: DAGVTQSPTHLIKTRGQQVTLRCSPKSGHDTVSWYQQALGQGPQFIFQYYEEEERQRGNFPDRFSGHQFPNYSSELNVNALLLGDSALYLCASSLWVFAGNYGYTFGSGTRLTVV.

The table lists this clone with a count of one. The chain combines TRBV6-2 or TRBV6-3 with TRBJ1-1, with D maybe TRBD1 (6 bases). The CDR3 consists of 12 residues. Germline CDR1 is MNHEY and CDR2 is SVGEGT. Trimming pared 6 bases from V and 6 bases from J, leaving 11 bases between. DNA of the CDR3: TGTGCCAGCAGCAGGGGTTGGGCTGAAGCTTTCTTT. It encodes CASSRGWAEAFF.

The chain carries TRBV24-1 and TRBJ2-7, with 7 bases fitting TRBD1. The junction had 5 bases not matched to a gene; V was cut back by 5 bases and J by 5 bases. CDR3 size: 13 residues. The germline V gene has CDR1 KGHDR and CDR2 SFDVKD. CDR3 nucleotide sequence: TGTGCCACCAGTGCTGACAGGGTTGACGAGCAGTACTTC. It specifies CATSADRVDEQYF.

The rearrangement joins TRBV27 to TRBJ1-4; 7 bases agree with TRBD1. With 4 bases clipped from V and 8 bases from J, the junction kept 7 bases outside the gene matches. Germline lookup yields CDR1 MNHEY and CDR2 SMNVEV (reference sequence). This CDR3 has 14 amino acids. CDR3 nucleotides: TGTGCCAGCAGTTCCGGGAAGGGGGCAGAAAAACTGTTTTTT. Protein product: CASSSGKGAEKLFF.

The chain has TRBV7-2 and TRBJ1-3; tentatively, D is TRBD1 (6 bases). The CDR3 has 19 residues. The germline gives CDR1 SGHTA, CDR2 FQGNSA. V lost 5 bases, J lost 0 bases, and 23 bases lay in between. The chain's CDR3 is CASSPRILAGGPSGNTIYF. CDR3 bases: TGTGCCAGCAGCCCTAGGATTCTCGCCGGGGGGCCCTCTGGAAACACCATATATTTT.

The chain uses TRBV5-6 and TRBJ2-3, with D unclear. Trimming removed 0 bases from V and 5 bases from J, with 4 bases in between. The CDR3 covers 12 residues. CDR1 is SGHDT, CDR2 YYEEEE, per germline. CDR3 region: CASSLAGDTQYF. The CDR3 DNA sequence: TGTGCCAGCAGCTTGGCAGGAGATACGCAGTATTTT.

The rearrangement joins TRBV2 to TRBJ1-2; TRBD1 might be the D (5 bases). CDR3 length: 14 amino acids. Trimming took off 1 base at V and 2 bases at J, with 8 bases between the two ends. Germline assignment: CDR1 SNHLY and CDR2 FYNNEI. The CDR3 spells CASSEGTPNYGYTF. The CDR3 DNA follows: TGTGCCAGCAGTGAAGGGACACCCAACTATGGCTACACCTTC.

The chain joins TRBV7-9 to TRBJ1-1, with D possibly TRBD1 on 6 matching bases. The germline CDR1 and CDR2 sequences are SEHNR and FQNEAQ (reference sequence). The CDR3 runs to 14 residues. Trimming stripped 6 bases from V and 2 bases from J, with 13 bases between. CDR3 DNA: TGTGCCAGCAGTCGTCAGGGGACCAACACTGAAGCTTTCTTT. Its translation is CASSRQGTNTEAFF.

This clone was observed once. CDR3 loop: CASSFGTSGGDEQFF. The CDR3 DNA reads as TGTGCCAGCAGTTTCGGCACTAGCGGGGGCGATGAGCAGTTCTTC. The chain uses TRBV28 and TRBJ2-1; 11 bases are shared with TRBD2. Per germline, CDR1 MDHEN and CDR2 SYDVKM. V lost 3 bases, J lost 8 bases, and 6 bases stayed unmatched. The CDR3 has 15 amino acids.

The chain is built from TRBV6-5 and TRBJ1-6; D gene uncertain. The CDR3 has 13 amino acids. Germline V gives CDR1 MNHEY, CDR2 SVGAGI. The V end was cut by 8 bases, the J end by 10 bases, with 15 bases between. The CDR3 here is CASSLTARSPLHF. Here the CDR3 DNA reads TGTGCCAGCTCATTAACCGCGCGATCACCCCTCCACTTT.

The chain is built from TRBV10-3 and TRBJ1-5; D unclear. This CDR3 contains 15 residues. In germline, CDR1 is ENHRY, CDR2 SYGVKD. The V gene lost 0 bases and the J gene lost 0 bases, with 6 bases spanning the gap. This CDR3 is CAISESFLSNQPQHF. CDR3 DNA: TGTGCCATCAGTGAGTCTTTCCTTAGCAATCAGCCCCAGCATTTT.

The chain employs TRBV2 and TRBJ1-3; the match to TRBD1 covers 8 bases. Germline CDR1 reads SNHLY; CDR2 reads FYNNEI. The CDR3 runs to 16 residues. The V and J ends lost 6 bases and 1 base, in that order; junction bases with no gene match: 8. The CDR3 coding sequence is TGTGCCAGCAGCGGACAGGGAAGTAGGTCTGGAAACACCATATATTTT. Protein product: CASSGQGSRSGNTIYF.

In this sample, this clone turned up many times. CDR3 sequence: CASIADTQYF. In DNA form, the CDR3 reads TGTGCCAGTATAGCAGATACGCAGTATTTT. The J gene is TRBJ2-3, the V gene TRBV19, with no clear D. The CDR3 sequence is 10 residues long. The germline V gene encodes CDR1 LNHDA and CDR2 SQIVND (reference sequence). V lost 7 bases and J 4 bases, leaving 3 bases between the germline ends.

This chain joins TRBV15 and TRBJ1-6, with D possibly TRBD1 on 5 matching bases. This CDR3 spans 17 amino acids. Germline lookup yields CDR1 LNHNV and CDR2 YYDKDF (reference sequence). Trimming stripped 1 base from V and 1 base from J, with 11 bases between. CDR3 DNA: TGTGCCACCAGCAGAGCCCCCCGACAGTCCTATAATTCACCCCTCCACTTT. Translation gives CATSRAPRQSYNSPLHF.

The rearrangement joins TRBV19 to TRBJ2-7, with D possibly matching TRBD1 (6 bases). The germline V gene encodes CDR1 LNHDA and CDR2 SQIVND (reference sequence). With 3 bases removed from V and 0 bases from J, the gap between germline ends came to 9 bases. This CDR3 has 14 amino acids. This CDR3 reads CASSMWDNSYEQYF. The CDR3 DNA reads TGTGCCAGTAGTATGTGGGACAACTCCTACGAGCAGTACTTC.